The next 7 T cell receptor beta chains were all read from a single sample in a study of T cells in Graves' hyperthyroidism and ophthalmopathy. Researchers amplified the TCR beta CDR3 regions from RNA transcripts. TCR CDR3 underwent first-round RT-PCR with the HTBI primer set. TCRdb re-called the multiplex PCR reads with MiXCR, one entry per CDR3 protein. This table has around 560,000 distinct CDR3 sequences, over 15% appearing once. Material for sequencing was blood. These receptors were collected from a woman aged 18-29 years with Graves' hyperthyroidism.

This clonotype was found many times. This chain joins TRBV7-9 and TRBJ2-5; TRBD2 agrees at 8 bases. V shed 5 bases and J 0 bases; nucleotides not matched to a gene: 2. CDR3 length: 14 residues. The V gene's germline CDR1 is SEHNR and CDR2 FQNEAQ (reference sequence). The CDR3 nucleotides are TGTGCCAGCAGCGTGGGACTAGACCAAGAGACCCAGTACTTC. The encoded protein is CASSVGLDQETQYF.

This clonotype came up many times. The chain employs TRBV29-1 and TRBJ2-3; D is possibly TRBD2 (5 bases). The ends were cut back, 6 bases at V and 2 bases at J, with 18 bases in the middle. Germline V gene lookup returns CDR1 SQVTM and CDR2 ANQGSEA. CDR3 length: 15 residues. The CDR3 protein is CSVEDGGFYTDTQYF. As DNA, the CDR3 is TGCAGCGTAGAGGACGGAGGTTTTTACACAGATACGCAGTATTTT.

To note about this clonotype: Given a much more abundant clone one base away, this may be a read error. The rearrangement links TRBV13 to TRBJ2-7; D is unresolved. Looked up from germline, CDR1 is PRHDT and CDR2 is FYEKMQ (reference sequence). The CDR3 has 11 amino acids. Trimming shortened V by 2 bases and J by 4 bases, and 3 bases separated the two germline ends. The DNA for the CDR3 is TGTGCCAGCAGCTTAATGTACGAGCAGTACTTC. It codes for CASSLMYEQYF.

This clonotype was picked up one time. The junction departs from the called germline gene at one end, perhaps through a read error. The chain carries TRBV5-1 and TRBJ2-1, with TRBD1 matching 9 bases. Germline V gene data show CDR1 as SGHRS and CDR2 as YFSETQ. The CDR3 consists of 16 residues. The CDR3 loop is CASSLGFGTGYNGQFF. The CDR3 DNA sequence: TGCGCCAGCAGCTTGGGATTCGGGACAGGGTACAATGGGCAGTTCTTC.

This clonotype was seen at least ten times. J is TRBJ2-1 and V is TRBV7-2; a weak D match, TRBD1 (6 bases). The CDR3 totals 16 residues. Looked up from germline, CDR1 is SGHTA and CDR2 is FQGNSA. V gave up 3 bases and J gave up 0 bases, with 12 bases separating them. In nucleotides, the CDR3 is TGTGCCAGCAGCTTTAGGGGCAGGGGCTCCTACAATGAGCAGTTCTTC. This gives the protein CASSFRGRGSYNEQFF. Full variable domain (remainder filled in from reference TRBV7-2 and TRBJ2-1): GAGVSQSPSNKVTEKGKDVELRCDPISGHTALYWYRQSLGQGLEFLIYFQGNSAPDKSGLPSDRFSAERTGGSVSTLTIQRTQQEDSAVYLCASSFRGRGSYNEQFFGPGTRLTVL.

The genes are TRBV7-3 and TRBJ2-1; D gene uncertain. Germline assignment: CDR1 SGHTA and CDR2 FQGTGA. The CDR3 extends over 13 amino acids. Trimming cost V 4 bases and J 5 bases, with 9 bases left between them. This chain's CDR3 is CASSSTLDNEQFF. Here the CDR3 DNA reads TGTGCCAGCAGCTCCACCCTTGACAATGAGCAGTTCTTC.

This clonotype was detected many times. The V call is TRBV7-2, the J call TRBJ2-7, with D possibly matching TRBD2 (6 bases). Germline V gene data show CDR1 as SGHTA and CDR2 as FQGNSA. V lost 6 bases to trimming and J lost 3 bases, with 18 bases between them. This CDR3 has 15 residues. Here the CDR3 reads CASRFQSGLSYEQYF. The CDR3 coding sequence is TGTGCCAGCAGGTTTCAATCGGGACTGAGCTACGAGCAGTACTTC.